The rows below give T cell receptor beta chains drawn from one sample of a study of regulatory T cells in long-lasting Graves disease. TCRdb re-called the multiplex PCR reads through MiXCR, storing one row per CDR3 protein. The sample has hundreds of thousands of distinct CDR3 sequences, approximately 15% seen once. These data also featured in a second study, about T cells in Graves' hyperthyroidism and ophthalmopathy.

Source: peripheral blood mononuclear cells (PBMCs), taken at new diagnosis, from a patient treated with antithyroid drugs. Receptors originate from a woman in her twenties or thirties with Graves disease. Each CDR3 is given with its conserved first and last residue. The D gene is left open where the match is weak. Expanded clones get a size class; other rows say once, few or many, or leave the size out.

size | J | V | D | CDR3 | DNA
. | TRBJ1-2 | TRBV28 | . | CASSFLQYYGYTF | TGTGCCAGCAGTTTCTTGCAATACTATGGCTACACCTTC
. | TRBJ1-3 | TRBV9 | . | CASSTADGLSGNTIYF | TGTGCCAGCAGCACAGCGGACGGCCTCTCTGGAAACACCATATATTTT
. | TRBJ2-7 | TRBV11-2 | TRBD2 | CASRGSGRSSEQYF | TGTGCCAGCAGGGGAAGCGGGAGAAGCTCCGAGCAGTACTTC
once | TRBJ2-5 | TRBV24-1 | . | CATSDPTGRSKETQYF | TGTGCCACCAGTGATCCCACGGGACGATCGAAGGAGACCCAGTACTTC
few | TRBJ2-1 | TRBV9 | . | CASSVSSWEEGQFF | TGTGCCAGCAGCGTAAGTTCGTGGGAGGAGGGGCAGTTCTTC
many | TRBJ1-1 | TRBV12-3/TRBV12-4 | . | CASSFQGGNTEAFF | TGTGCCAGCAGTTTTCAGGGTGGAAACACTGAAGCTTTCTTT
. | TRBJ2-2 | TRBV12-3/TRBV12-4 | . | CASSLQVAGELFF | TGTGCCAGCAGTTTACAGGTAGCCGGGGAGCTGTTTTTT
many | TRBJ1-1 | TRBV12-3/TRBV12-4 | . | CASSPEGVPNTEAFF | TGTGCCAGCAGTCCTGAGGGGGTACCGAACACTGAAGCTTTCTTT
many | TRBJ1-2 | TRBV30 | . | CAWIPGYNYGYTF | TGTGCCTGGATCCCCGGGTATAACTATGGCTACACCTTC
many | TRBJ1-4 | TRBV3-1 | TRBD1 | CASTRQGMEEKLFF | TGTGCCAGCACCAGACAGGGTATGGAAGAAAAACTGTTTTTT
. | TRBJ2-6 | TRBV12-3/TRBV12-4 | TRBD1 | CASSSRTGGAGANVLTF | TGTGCCAGCAGTTCCCGGACAGGGGGCGCTGGGGCCAACGTCCTGACTTTC
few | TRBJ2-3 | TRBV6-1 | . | CANGAGWADTQYF | TGTGCCAATGGCGCGGGATGGGCAGATACGCAGTATTTT
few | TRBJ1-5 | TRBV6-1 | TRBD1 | CASSDITGGTQPQHF | TGTGCCAGCAGTGACATAACAGGGGGCACACAGCCCCAGCATTTT
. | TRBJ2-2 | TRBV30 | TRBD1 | CAWSLDRETGELFF | TGTGCCTGGAGCCTGGACAGGGAAACCGGGGAGCTGTTTTTT
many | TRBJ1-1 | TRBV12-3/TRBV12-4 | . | CASSLSQGITEAFF | TGTGCCAGCAGTTTATCCCAGGGGATAACTGAAGCTTTCTTT
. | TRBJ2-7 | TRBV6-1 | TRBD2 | CASSHKRLAGYEQYF | TGTGCCAGCAGCCACAAGAGACTAGCGGGCTACGAGCAGTACTTC
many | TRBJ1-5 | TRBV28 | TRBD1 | CASSPRGQAYQPQHF | TGTGCCAGCAGTCCCAGGGGACAGGCCTATCAGCCCCAGCATTTT
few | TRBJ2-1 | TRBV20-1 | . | CSTRGERPGSYNEQFF | TGCAGCACCCGAGGAGAGCGGCCCGGCTCCTACAATGAGCAGTTCTTC
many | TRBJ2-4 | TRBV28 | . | CASRNDGAKNIQYF | TGTGCCAGCAGAAACGACGGAGCCAAAAACATTCAGTACTTC
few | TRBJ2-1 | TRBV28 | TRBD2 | CASRSAGEAGVFYNEQFF | TGTGCCAGCAGGAGTGCGGGGGAAGCGGGAGTATTCTACAATGAGCAGTTCTTC
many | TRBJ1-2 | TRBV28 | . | CASSGEYYGYTF | TGTGCCAGCAGTGGGGAGTACTATGGCTACACCTTC
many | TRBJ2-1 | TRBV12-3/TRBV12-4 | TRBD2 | CASSPLGGSYNEQFF | TGTGCCAGCAGCCCCCTCGGGGGGTCCTACAATGAGCAGTTCTTC
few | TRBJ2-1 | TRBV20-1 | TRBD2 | CSARGGGSGMRGNEQFF | TGCAGTGCTAGGGGGGGGGGGAGCGGGATGAGGGGCAATGAGCAGTTCTTC
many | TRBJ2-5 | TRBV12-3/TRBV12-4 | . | CASSLSGGPETQYF | TGTGCCAGCAGTTTAAGCGGCGGGCCGGAGACCCAGTACTTC
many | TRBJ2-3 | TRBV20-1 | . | CSAPGFSTDTQYF | TGCAGTGCCCCGGGATTTAGCACAGATACGCAGTATTTT
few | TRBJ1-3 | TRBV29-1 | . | CSVEVSGNTIYF | TGCAGCGTTGAAGTCTCTGGAAACACCATATATTTT
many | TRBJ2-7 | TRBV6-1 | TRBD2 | CASSVSSGSYEQYF | TGTGCCAGCAGTGTGTCTAGCGGATCCTACGAGCAGTACTTC
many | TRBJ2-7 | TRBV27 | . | CASSLTEGATYEQYF | TGTGCCAGCAGTCTAACGGAGGGGGCGACCTACGAGCAGTACTTC
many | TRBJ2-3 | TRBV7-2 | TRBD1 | CASSFGFGTGGSDTQYF | TGTGCCAGCAGCTTCGGGTTCGGGACAGGGGGTTCAGATACGCAGTATTTT
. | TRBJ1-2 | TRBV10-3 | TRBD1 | CAIGTGANYGYTF | TGTGCCATCGGCACAGGGGCTAACTATGGCTACACCTTC
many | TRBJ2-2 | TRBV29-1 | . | CSAPGLAGELFF | TGCAGCGCCCCTGGGCTTGCCGGGGAGCTGTTTTTT
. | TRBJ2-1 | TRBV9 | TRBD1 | CASSVGPGQGFYEQFF | TGTGCCAGCAGCGTCGGACCGGGACAGGGGTTCTATGAGCAGTTCTTC
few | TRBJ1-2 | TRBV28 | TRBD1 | CAGSGGPLPYGYTF | TGTGCCGGGTCAGGGGGGCCCCTTCCCTATGGCTACACCTTC
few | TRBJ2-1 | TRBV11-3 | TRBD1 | CASSGGDRAEPRGEQFF | TGTGCCAGCAGCGGGGGGGACAGGGCGGAACCTAGGGGTGAGCAGTTCTTC
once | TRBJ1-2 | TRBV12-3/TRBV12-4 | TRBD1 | CASSLQGANNYGYTF | TGTGCCAGCAGTTTACAGGGGGCGAATAACTATGGCTACACCTTC
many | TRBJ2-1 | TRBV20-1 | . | CSAPRERVTNEQFF | TGCAGTGCGCCTCGTGAGCGGGTGACCAATGAGCAGTTCTTC
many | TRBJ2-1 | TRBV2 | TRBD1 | CASGGQGNEQFF | TGTGCCAGCGGGGGACAGGGCAATGAGCAGTTCTTC
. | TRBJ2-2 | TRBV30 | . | CAWEHDTGELFF | TGTGCCTGGGAACACGACACCGGGGAGCTGTTTTTT
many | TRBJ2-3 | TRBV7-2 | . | CASSPEGATQYF | TGTGCCAGCAGCCCGGAGGGAGCCACGCAGTATTTT
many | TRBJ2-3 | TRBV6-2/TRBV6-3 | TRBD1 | CASSEARPGQGRRAQDTQYF | TGTGCCAGCAGTGAAGCTCGACCCGGACAGGGGCGCAGGGCACAAGATACGCAGTATTTT
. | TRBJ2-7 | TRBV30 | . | CAWSLVKGNYEQYF | TGTGCCTGGAGTTTGGTCAAGGGGAACTACGAGCAGTACTTC
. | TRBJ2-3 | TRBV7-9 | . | CASSSARVHTDTQYF | TGTGCCAGCAGCTCCGCTAGGGTACACACAGATACGCAGTATTTT
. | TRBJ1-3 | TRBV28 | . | CASRSEGLGNTIYF | TGTGCCAGCAGATCCGAGGGGCTGGGAAACACCATATATTTT
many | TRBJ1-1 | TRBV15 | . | CATTPSLGQGSTEAFF | TGTGCCACCACTCCTTCCCTAGGGCAGGGTAGCACTGAAGCTTTCTTT
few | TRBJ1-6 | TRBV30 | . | CAWRTNSPLHF | TGTGCCTGGAGAACTAATTCACCCCTCCACTTT
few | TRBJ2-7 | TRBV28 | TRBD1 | CASSPPGQGFNEQYF | TGTGCCAGCAGTCCGCCGGGACAGGGGTTCAACGAGCAGTACTTC
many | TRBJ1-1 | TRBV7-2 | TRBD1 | CASSSRTGGWELTEAFF | TGTGCCAGCAGCTCCCGCACAGGGGGCTGGGAATTGACTGAAGCTTTCTTT
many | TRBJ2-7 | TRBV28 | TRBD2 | CASSLRGKWGGYEQYF | TGTGCCAGCAGTTTGCGGGGCAAATGGGGGGGCTACGAGCAGTACTTC
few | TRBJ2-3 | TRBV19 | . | CASRKRDLPTDTQYF | TGTGCCAGTAGGAAACGGGATCTGCCCACAGATACGCAGTATTTT
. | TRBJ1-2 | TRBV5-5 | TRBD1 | CASSEWTGTNYGYTF | TGTGCCAGCAGCGAATGGACAGGGACTAACTATGGCTACACCTTC
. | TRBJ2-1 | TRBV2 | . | CASTYRVIVLSSYNEQFF | TGTGCCAGCACCTACAGGGTTATCGTACTGAGCTCCTACAATGAGCAGTTCTTC